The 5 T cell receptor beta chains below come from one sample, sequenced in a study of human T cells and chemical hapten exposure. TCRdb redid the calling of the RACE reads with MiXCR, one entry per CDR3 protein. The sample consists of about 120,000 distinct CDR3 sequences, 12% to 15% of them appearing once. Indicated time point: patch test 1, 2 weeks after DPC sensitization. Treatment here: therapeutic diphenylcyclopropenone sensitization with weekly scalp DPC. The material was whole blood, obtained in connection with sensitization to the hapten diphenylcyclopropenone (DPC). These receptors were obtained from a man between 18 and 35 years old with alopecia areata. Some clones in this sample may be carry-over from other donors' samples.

The CDR3 spells CASSYSRGTGHNEQFF. CDR3 nucleotides: TGTGCCAGCAGTTACTCGCGAGGGACAGGGCACAATGAGCAGTTCTTC. The chain recombines TRBV6-5 with TRBJ2-1; TRBD1 matches 9 bases. V was pared by 0 bases and J by 5 bases, with 5 bases of the junction left unmatched. Per the germline V gene, CDR1 is MNHEY and CDR2 is SVGAGI. The CDR3 loop spans 16 amino acids.

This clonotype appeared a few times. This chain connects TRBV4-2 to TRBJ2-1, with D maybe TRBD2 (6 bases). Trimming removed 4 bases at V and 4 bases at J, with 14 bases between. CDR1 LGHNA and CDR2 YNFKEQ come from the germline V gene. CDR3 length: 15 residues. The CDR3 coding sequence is TGTGCCAGCAGCCTCCAGACGGGGGAATACAATGAGCAGTTCTTC. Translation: CASSLQTGEYNEQFF.

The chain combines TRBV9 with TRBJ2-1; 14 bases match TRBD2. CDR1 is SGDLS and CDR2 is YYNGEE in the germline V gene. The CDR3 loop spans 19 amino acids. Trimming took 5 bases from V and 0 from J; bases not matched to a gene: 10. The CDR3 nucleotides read TGTGCCAGCAGTTCCGGACTAGCGGGGGGCCGAAGCTCCTACAATGAGCAGTTCTTC. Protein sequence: CASSSGLAGGRSSYNEQFF.

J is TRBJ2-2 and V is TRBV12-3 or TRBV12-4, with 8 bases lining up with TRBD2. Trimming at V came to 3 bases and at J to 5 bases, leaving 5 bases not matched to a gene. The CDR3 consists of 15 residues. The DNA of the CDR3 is TGTGCCAGCAGTTTCGGGGGGGTTCTAACCGGGGAGCTGTTTTTT. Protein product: CASSFGGVLTGELFF.

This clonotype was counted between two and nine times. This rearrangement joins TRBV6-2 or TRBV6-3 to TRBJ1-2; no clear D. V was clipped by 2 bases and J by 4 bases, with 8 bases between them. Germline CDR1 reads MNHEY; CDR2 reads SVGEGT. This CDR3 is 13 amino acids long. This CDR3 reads CASSYDATYGYTF. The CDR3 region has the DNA TGTGCCAGCAGTTACGACGCAACCTATGGCTACACCTTC.